These 21 T cell receptor beta chains were all obtained from the same sample, sequenced in a study of blood T cell repertoires in COVID-19. The protocol was immunoSEQ multiplex PCR, while the TCRdb copy is restricted to in-frame clones and leaves out a portion. Among 200,000 or so clones listed, 65% to 90% were seen once. Material: peripheral blood. Source of these receptors: a man aged 80 or over with acute or convalescent COVID-19.

The genes are TRBV6-6 and TRBJ1-3; no definite D call. Germline values: CDR1 MNHNY, CDR2 SVGAGI (reference sequence). The CDR3 is made up of 13 amino acids. V lost 9 bases, J lost 3 bases, and 12 bases lay in between. In DNA, the CDR3 is TGTGCCAGTTACGCCGGGTATGGAAACACCATATATTTT. This sequence encodes CASYAGYGNTIYF.

This rearrangement joins TRBV5-5 to TRBJ2-2; 7 nucleotides agree with TRBD2. V trimming: 1 base; J trimming: 7 bases; junction bases outside the gene matches: 10. Germline CDR1 SGHKS, CDR2 YYEKEE (reference sequence). The CDR3 has 16 residues. The CDR3 DNA reads TGTGCCAGCAGCTTGTGGACTAGGGGCTCTCTCGGGGAGCTGTTTTTT. Protein product: CASSLWTRGSLGELFF. The whole variable domain, filled in from reference TRBV5-5 and TRBJ2-2, reads DAGVTQSPTHLIKTRGQQVTLRCSPISGHKSVSWYQQVLGQGPQFIFQYYEKEERGRGNFPDRFSARQFPNYSSELNVNALLLGDSALYLCASSLWTRGSLGELFFGEGSRLTVL.

The rearrangement joins TRBV7-2 to TRBJ2-2, with 9 bases that match TRBD1. The CDR3 contains 14 residues. Germline CDR1 reads SGHTA; CDR2 reads FQGNSA. The trim removed 3 bases at V and 9 bases at J, leaving 5 bases unmatched. The CDR3 nucleotides read TGTGCCAGCAGCTTGGGACAGGGACCAAGGGAGCTGTTTTTT. The encoded protein is CASSLGQGPRELFF.

The V call is TRBV6-5, the J call TRBJ2-7; 14 positions match TRBD2. The ends lost 6 bases at V and 4 bases at J; junction bases unmatched: 5. CDR1 and CDR2 from the germline V gene are MNHEY and SVGAGI. This CDR3 contains 15 residues. CDR3 nucleotides: TGTGCCAGCAGCATGGGACTAGCGGGAGTGTACGAGCAGTACGTC. It specifies CASSMGLAGVYEQYV.

The V call is TRBV5-6, the J call TRBJ1-6; perhaps TRBD1 as D (5 bases). CDR3 length equals 14 residues. V shed 0 bases and J shed 7 bases, with 8 bases lying between them. The V gene's germline CDR1 is SGHDT and CDR2 YYEEEE. The CDR3 DNA follows: TGTGCCAGCAGCTTGGCTGGGGGGAATTCACCCCTCCACTTT. Protein sequence: CASSLAGGNSPLHF.

The V gene is TRBV3-1 (or the pseudogene TRBV3-2), the J gene TRBJ2-7; 16 bases are shared with TRBD2. Unmatched junction bases numbered 7, after V lost 5 bases and J lost 6 bases. The CDR3 is 16 residues long. Germline loops: CDR1 LGHDT, CDR2 YNNKEL (reference sequence). CDR3 sequence: CASSEGLAGGPSEQYF. CDR3 coding DNA: TGTGCCAGCAGCGAGGGACTAGCGGGAGGGCCAAGCGAGCAGTACTTC.

This clone showed up just a few times. This chain connects TRBV29-1 to TRBJ2-1; 7 positions match TRBD2. The germline gives CDR1 SQVTM, CDR2 ANQGSEA. The CDR3 loop spans 10 amino acids. CDR3 DNA: TGCTCGGGAGGCTACAATGAGCAGTTCTTC. This encodes CSGGYNEQFF.

This chain links TRBV7-2 with TRBJ2-3; 11 nucleotides agree with TRBD2. CDR3 length: 16 amino acids. Losses at the gene ends were 5 bases for V and 4 bases for J; bases not matched to a gene: 8. CDR1 SGHTA and CDR2 FQGNSA come from the germline V gene. This chain's CDR3 is CASSTTSGSWADTQYF. The CDR3 DNA reads TGTGCCAGCAGCACTACTAGCGGGAGTTGGGCAGATACGCAGTATTTT.

The chain carries TRBV24-1 and TRBJ2-1; possible D gene TRBD1, 6 bases. The CDR3 is 16 residues long. V gave up 3 bases and J gave up 0 bases, with 11 bases separating them. Looked up from germline, CDR1 is KGHDR and CDR2 is SFDVKD. The DNA for the CDR3 is TGTGCCACCAGTGATCGGGACACCAGCTCCTACAATGAGCAGTTCTTC. This gives the protein CATSDRDTSSYNEQFF.

The chain has TRBV7-2 and TRBJ1-6, with unresolved D. V lost 2 bases and J lost 1, with 6 bases in between. Germline V CDR1 and CDR2: SGHTA, FQGNSA. The length of the CDR3 is 15 residues. CDR3 nucleotides: TGTGCCAGCAGCTTACGGTTGTCCTATAATTCACCCCTCCACTTT. It codes for CASSLRLSYNSPLHF.

This rearrangement joins TRBV28 to TRBJ1-3; D call uncertain. The CDR3 extends over 13 amino acids. The germline gives CDR1 MDHEN, CDR2 SYDVKM. V lost 2 bases, J lost 6 bases, and 8 bases lay in between. The CDR3: CASSLSGKNTIYF. Here the CDR3 DNA reads TGTGCCAGCAGTTTAAGCGGGAAAAACACCATATATTTT.

The rearrangement uses TRBV11-3 and TRBJ1-3; no reliable D call. Germline CDR1 reads SGHNT; CDR2 reads YENEEA. This CDR3 has 19 residues. Trimming shortened V by 0 bases and J by 0 bases, and 18 bases separated the two germline ends. Written as DNA, the CDR3 is TGTGCCAGCAGCTTAGATCTTCTGGGCACACCGAGCTCTGGAAACACCATATATTTT. It is translated as CASSLDLLGTPSSGNTIYF. Combining the CDR3 with reference TRBV11-3 and TRBJ1-3 gives the whole variable domain EAGVVQSPRYKIIEKKQPVAFWCNPISGHNTLYWYLQNLGQGPELLIRYENEEAVDDSQLPKDRFSAERLKGVDSTLKIQPAELGDSAVYLCASSLDLLGTPSSGNTIYFGEGSWLTVV.

In its sample, this clone was seen once. The chain couples TRBV19 to TRBJ1-2, with a tentative D call TRBD1 (6 bases). CDR3 length: 14 amino acids. Trimming stripped 4 bases from V and 6 bases from J, with 15 bases between. Germline lookup yields CDR1 LNHDA and CDR2 SQIVND (reference sequence). CDR3 sequence (DNA): TGTGCCAGTAGTACGCACAGGGACCTAGATGGCTACACCTTC. Protein: CASSTHRDLDGYTF.

The V and J genes are TRBV5-1 and TRBJ2-5, with D unclear. The CDR3 spans 12 residues. Germline CDR1 reads SGHRS; CDR2 reads YFSETQ. Trimming cost V 3 bases and J 2 bases, with 5 bases left between them. The CDR3: CASSYLQETQYF. The CDR3 DNA reads as TGCGCCAGCAGCTACCTACAAGAGACCCAGTACTTC.

The chain recombines TRBV7-9 with TRBJ2-3; the match to TRBD2 covers 12 bases. The trim removed 5 bases at V and 2 bases at J, leaving 5 bases unmatched. The germline V gene has CDR1 SEHNR and CDR2 FQNEAQ (reference sequence). The CDR3 runs 16 residues. The CDR3 bases are TGTGCCAGCAGCGTCGGACTAGCGGGAAACACAGATACGCAGTATTTT. Its translation: CASSVGLAGNTDTQYF.

The CDR3 spells CASSSRGQGFEDYGYTF. CDR3 bases: TGTGCCAGCAGTTCCCGGGGACAGGGGTTCGAGGACTATGGCTACACCTTC. J is TRBJ1-2 and V is TRBV27; TRBD1 matches 10 bases. The germline V gene encodes CDR1 MNHEY and CDR2 SMNVEV (reference sequence). The CDR3 is 17 residues long. V gave up 4 bases and J gave up 3 bases; unmatched junction bases: 11.

The gene calls are TRBV19 and TRBJ2-3, with D hard to call. V lost 7 bases, J lost 1 base, and 15 bases lay in between. This CDR3 spans 15 amino acids. Germline V lookup: CDR1 LNHDA, CDR2 SQIVND (reference sequence). The CDR3 spells CASTPDRVGTDTQYF. The CDR3 DNA reads TGTGCCAGTACCCCCGATCGCGTGGGCACAGATACGCAGTATTTT.

The genes are TRBV1 and TRBJ2-7; TRBD2 is the table's D call and was not checked against the DNA. TRBV1 is annotated as a pseudogene. This CDR3 contains 17 residues. The CDR3 DNA reads as TGCACCAGCAGCCCAGCGTGGACTCCCGAATCTTCCTACGAGCAGTACGTC. Translated, it gives CTSSPAWTPESSYEQYV.

The chain uses TRBV18 and TRBJ1-4, with 7 bases identical to TRBD1. Germline-derived CDR1 and CDR2 are KGHSH and LQKENI. This CDR3 has 15 residues. V lost 1 base to trimming and J lost 8 bases; unmatched junction nucleotides: 7. The CDR3 nucleotides are TGTGCCAGCTCACCACGGACAGACAGGGCCGAAAAACTGTTTTTT. Protein: CASSPRTDRAEKLFF. Looking up the rest from reference TRBV18 and TRBJ1-4 gives the full variable domain: NAGVMQNPRHLVRRRGQEARLRCSPMKGHSHVYWYRQLPEEGLKFMVYLQKENIIDESGMPKERFSAEFPKEGPSILRIQQVVRGDSAAYFCASSPRTDRAEKLFFGSGTQLSVL.

This clone was observed a handful of times. The V and J genes are TRBV18 and TRBJ2-3; TRBD2 agrees at 9 bases. Germline CDR1 and CDR2: KGHSH and LQKENI. Trimming cost V 5 bases and J 1 base; bases outside gene matches: 4. There are 15 residues in the CDR3. CDR3 amino acids: CASSELAGGTDTQYF. In DNA, the CDR3 is TGTGCCAGCTCAGAACTAGCGGGCGGCACAGATACGCAGTATTTT.

The chain recombines TRBV5-1 with TRBJ2-3, with D tentatively TRBD1 (6 bases). The length of the CDR3 is 13 residues. Trimming left V 4 bases short and J 7 bases short, with 13 bases between. Germline CDR1 is SGHRS and CDR2 is YFSETQ. CDR3 sequence: CASSTDRGNTQYF. In nucleotides, the CDR3 is TGCGCCAGCAGCACGGACAGAGGTAATACGCAGTATTTT.